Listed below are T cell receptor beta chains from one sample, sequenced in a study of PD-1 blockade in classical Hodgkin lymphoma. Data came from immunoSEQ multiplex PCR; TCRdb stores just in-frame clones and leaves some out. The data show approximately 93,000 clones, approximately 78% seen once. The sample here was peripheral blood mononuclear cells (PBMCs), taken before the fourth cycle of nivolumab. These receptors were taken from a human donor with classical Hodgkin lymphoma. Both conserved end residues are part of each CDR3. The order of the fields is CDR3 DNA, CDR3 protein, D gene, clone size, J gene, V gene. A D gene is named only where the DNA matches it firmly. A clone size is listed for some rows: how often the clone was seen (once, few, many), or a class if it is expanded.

CDR3 DNA: TGCGCCAGCAGCCAAGATATAGTCACTAATGAAAAACTGTTTTTT
CDR3 protein: CASSQDIVTNEKLFF
D gene: .
clone size: medium-sized
J gene: TRBJ1-4
V gene: TRBV4-3

CDR3 DNA: TGTGCCAGCAGCTCACAGGGTAGTGAAAAACTGTTTTTT
CDR3 protein: CASSSQGSEKLFF
D gene: .
clone size: .
J gene: TRBJ1-4
V gene: TRBV7-9

CDR3 DNA: TGTGCCAGCAGCCGGACAAACACCGGGGAGCTGTTTTTT
CDR3 protein: CASSRTNTGELFF
D gene: .
clone size: once
J gene: TRBJ2-2
V gene: TRBV7-9

CDR3 DNA: TGTGCCAGTAGTCCGATAAGCGGGAGCGGCTACGAGCAGTACTTC
CDR3 protein: CASSPISGSGYEQYF
D gene: TRBD2
clone size: .
J gene: TRBJ2-7
V gene: TRBV19

CDR3 DNA: TGTGCCAGCAGCCCCAAAAGGCAGGGGTTAAACACTGAAGCTTTCTTT
CDR3 protein: CASSPKRQGLNTEAFF
D gene: .
clone size: .
J gene: TRBJ1-1
V gene: TRBV6-6

CDR3 DNA: TGTGCCAGCAGTGAATGGTGGGTAGCGGGAGGGCAGGCAGATACGCAGTATTTT
CDR3 protein: CASSEWWVAGGQADTQYF
D gene: TRBD2
clone size: .
J gene: TRBJ2-3
V gene: TRBV6-1

CDR3 DNA: TGTGCCAGTAGCAGACAGGGGGCAGGCTATGGCTACACCTTC
CDR3 protein: CASSRQGAGYGYTF
D gene: TRBD1
clone size: .
J gene: TRBJ1-2
V gene: TRBV19

CDR3 DNA: TGTGCCAGCAGTTACGACAGGGCTAACTATGGCTACACCTTC
CDR3 protein: CASSYDRANYGYTF
D gene: TRBD1
clone size: once
J gene: TRBJ1-2
V gene: TRBV6-5

CDR3 DNA: TGTGCCATCAGTGAAACGTATCAAGAGACCCAGTACTTC
CDR3 protein: CAISETYQETQYF
D gene: .
clone size: .
J gene: TRBJ2-5
V gene: TRBV10-3

CDR3 DNA: TGTGCCAGCAGCTTAGGGGAGGGGAAGCCCCAGCATTTT
CDR3 protein: CASSLGEGKPQHF
D gene: .
clone size: once
J gene: TRBJ1-5
V gene: TRBV7-6

CDR3 DNA: TGTGCCATTCGGGGCTTCAAAGAGACCCAGTACTTC
CDR3 protein: CAIRGFKETQYF
D gene: .
clone size: .
J gene: TRBJ2-5
V gene: TRBV7-9

CDR3 DNA: TGTGCCAGCACCCCATTAACCACCGGGGAGCTGTTTTTT
CDR3 protein: CASTPLTTGELFF
D gene: .
clone size: .
J gene: TRBJ2-2
V gene: TRBV9

CDR3 DNA: TGTGCCACAACAAGGGACAGGGGCTCTGGGGCCAACGTCCTGACTTTC
CDR3 protein: CATTRDRGSGANVLTF
D gene: TRBD1
clone size: .
J gene: TRBJ2-6
V gene: TRBV28

CDR3 DNA: TGTGCCAGCAGCCCATGGGCGGATTACGAGCAGTACTTC
CDR3 protein: CASSPWADYEQYF
D gene: .
clone size: .
J gene: TRBJ2-7
V gene: TRBV11-2

CDR3 DNA: TGTGCCAGTAGTTTTCTCCTCGACAGGGAAGTGGGTGCTTTCTTT
CDR3 protein: CASSFLLDREVGAFF
D gene: TRBD1
clone size: .
J gene: TRBJ1-1
V gene: TRBV19

CDR3 DNA: TGTGCTAGCAGCTTAGCACCGGGGACTGAAGCTTTCTTT
CDR3 protein: CASSLAPGTEAFF
D gene: .
clone size: few
J gene: TRBJ1-1
V gene: TRBV7-7

CDR3 DNA: TGTGCCAGCAGTGGGTCTCGACAGGGGAATCAGCCCCAGCATTTT
CDR3 protein: CASSGSRQGNQPQHF
D gene: TRBD1
clone size: .
J gene: TRBJ1-5
V gene: TRBV2

CDR3 DNA: TGTGCCAGCAGCCCTACAGGGGGTGATAAGCCCCAGCATTTT
CDR3 protein: CASSPTGGDKPQHF
D gene: TRBD1
clone size: .
J gene: TRBJ1-5
V gene: TRBV7-9

CDR3 DNA: TGTGCCAGCTCACCCGTCGACAGTCAAGAGACCCAGTACTTC
CDR3 protein: CASSPVDSQETQYF
D gene: .
clone size: .
J gene: TRBJ2-5
V gene: TRBV18

CDR3 DNA: TGTGCCAGCAGCCCGAGGAGGGCTCTGGACACTGAAGCTTTCTTT
CDR3 protein: CASSPRRALDTEAFF
D gene: .
clone size: .
J gene: TRBJ1-1
V gene: TRBV5-5

CDR3 DNA: TGTGCCAGCAGTTACAGTGGGGGAAGGTTAACCTATGGCTACACCTTC
CDR3 protein: CASSYSGGRLTYGYTF
D gene: .
clone size: .
J gene: TRBJ1-2
V gene: TRBV6-6

CDR3 DNA: TGTGCCAGCAGTTTGAGACTAGCGGGAGGTTACGAGCAGTACTTC
CDR3 protein: CASSLRLAGGYEQYF
D gene: TRBD2
clone size: .
J gene: TRBJ2-7
V gene: TRBV28

CDR3 DNA: TGTGCCAGTAGTAGCCCCCCTAGCGGGTGGGACAATGAGCAGTTCTTC
CDR3 protein: CASSSPPSGWDNEQFF
D gene: TRBD2
clone size: .
J gene: TRBJ2-1
V gene: TRBV19

CDR3 DNA: TGTGCCAGCAGCTTGACGGGTTTCAATGAGCAGTTCTTC
CDR3 protein: CASSLTGFNEQFF
D gene: .
clone size: few
J gene: TRBJ2-1
V gene: TRBV5-8

CDR3 DNA: TGTGCCAGCAGTGACCCCGGGACTAGCGGGAGAGAGACCCAGTACTTC
CDR3 protein: CASSDPGTSGRETQYF
D gene: TRBD2
clone size: .
J gene: TRBJ2-5
V gene: TRBV28

CDR3 DNA: TGTGCCAGCAGCCTCGACAACGGGGAGACCCAGTACTTC
CDR3 protein: CASSLDNGETQYF
D gene: .
clone size: .
J gene: TRBJ2-5
V gene: TRBV7-3

CDR3 DNA: TGTGCCAGCAGCCCCCGACCCCAGGACGGTAATCCGGGCTACACCTTC
CDR3 protein: CASSPRPQDGNPGYTF
D gene: .
clone size: .
J gene: TRBJ1-2
V gene: TRBV9

CDR3 DNA: TGTGCCAGCAGCTACCGGGACTACACCTACGAGCAGTACTTC
CDR3 protein: CASSYRDYTYEQYF
D gene: TRBD2
clone size: .
J gene: TRBJ2-7
V gene: TRBV9

CDR3 DNA: TGTGCCAGTAGTATGGGGAGCAATCAGCCCCAGCATTTT
CDR3 protein: CASSMGSNQPQHF
D gene: .
clone size: .
J gene: TRBJ1-5
V gene: TRBV19

CDR3 DNA: TGTGCCAGCGGGCTAACAGGTTACGTCTACGAGCAGTACTTC
CDR3 protein: CASGLTGYVYEQYF
D gene: .
clone size: once
J gene: TRBJ2-7
V gene: TRBV10-3

CDR3 DNA: TGTGCCAGTAGTGGAGCCCCAGGCGTGAGACATCAGCCCCAGCATTTT
CDR3 protein: CASSGAPGVRHQPQHF
D gene: .
clone size: .
J gene: TRBJ1-5
V gene: TRBV19

CDR3 DNA: TGTGCCAGCTCACCATCCCGCGGGGGCAGGGGGTTCGACGAGCAGTACTTC
CDR3 protein: CASSPSRGGRGFDEQYF
D gene: .
clone size: .
J gene: TRBJ2-7
V gene: TRBV18

CDR3 DNA: TGTGCCAGCAGCTTCCCTTTCACCGGGGAGCTGTTTTTT
CDR3 protein: CASSFPFTGELFF
D gene: .
clone size: .
J gene: TRBJ2-2
V gene: TRBV7-9

CDR3 DNA: TGTGCCAGCAGTTACCAGGGGGCGAACACTGAAGCTTTCTTT
CDR3 protein: CASSYQGANTEAFF
D gene: TRBD1
clone size: .
J gene: TRBJ1-1
V gene: TRBV6-6

CDR3 DNA: TGTGCCAGCAGTTGGGGGACCGGGAGGGGGAGAGAGACCCAGTACTTC
CDR3 protein: CASSWGTGRGRETQYF
D gene: TRBD2
clone size: .
J gene: TRBJ2-5
V gene: TRBV28

CDR3 DNA: TGTGCCAGCAGCCAAGATAGGAACGGTGAAGCTTTCTTT
CDR3 protein: CASSQDRNGEAFF
D gene: .
clone size: .
J gene: TRBJ1-1
V gene: TRBV14

CDR3 DNA: TGTGCCAGCAGCTTAGCCCCGTCGACAGGGGCGAGGTACGAGCAGTACTTC
CDR3 protein: CASSLAPSTGARYEQYF
D gene: TRBD1
clone size: .
J gene: TRBJ2-7
V gene: TRBV7-2

CDR3 DNA: TGTGCCAGCAGCCCCAGGACAGGGACGAGGACTAGCAGCTACAATGAGCAGTTCTTC
CDR3 protein: CASSPRTGTRTSSYNEQFF
D gene: .
clone size: .
J gene: TRBJ2-1
V gene: TRBV9

CDR3 DNA: TGTGCCAGCAGCTCTTTCCGGGACAGGACACAAGAGACCCAGTACTTC
CDR3 protein: CASSSFRDRTQETQYF
D gene: TRBD1
clone size: .
J gene: TRBJ2-5
V gene: TRBV7-8

CDR3 DNA: TGCGCCAGCAGTAGGTCTCAGGGCGCCACTGAAGCTTTCTTT
CDR3 protein: CASSRSQGATEAFF
D gene: .
clone size: once
J gene: TRBJ1-1
V gene: TRBV4-1

CDR3 DNA: TGTGCCAGCTCACCACCATGGGGCTCCTACAATGAGCAGTTCTTC
CDR3 protein: CASSPPWGSYNEQFF
D gene: .
clone size: .
J gene: TRBJ2-1
V gene: TRBV18

CDR3 DNA: TGTGCCAGCAGCTTACAGCTTCGGGCGGGAGGGCAGAACACCGGGGAGCTGTTTTTT
CDR3 protein: CASSLQLRAGGQNTGELFF
D gene: TRBD2
clone size: .
J gene: TRBJ2-2
V gene: TRBV11-1

CDR3 DNA: TGTGCCAGCAGTTTGGGCAATGAGCAGTTCTTC
CDR3 protein: CASSLGNEQFF
D gene: .
clone size: .
J gene: TRBJ2-1
V gene: TRBV27

CDR3 DNA: TGTGCCATCAGTGATGGGACTAGCGGGGGCTACAATGAGCAGTTCTTC
CDR3 protein: CAISDGTSGGYNEQFF
D gene: TRBD2
clone size: .
J gene: TRBJ2-1
V gene: TRBV10-3

CDR3 DNA: TGTGCCAGTAGTAGTTTCTCGGGCAGGGAGAGGTATGGCTACACCTTC
CDR3 protein: CASSSFSGRERYGYTF
D gene: .
clone size: .
J gene: TRBJ1-2
V gene: TRBV19

CDR3 DNA: TGTGCCAGCAGCTTAGCCAGCGGCTCGGGGGAGACCCAGTACTTC
CDR3 protein: CASSLASGSGETQYF
D gene: .
clone size: .
J gene: TRBJ2-5
V gene: TRBV11-3

CDR3 DNA: TGTGCCAGCAGTTACCTAGGGGAGGATTCACCCCTCCACTTT
CDR3 protein: CASSYLGEDSPLHF
D gene: .
clone size: few
J gene: TRBJ1-6
V gene: TRBV6-6

CDR3 DNA: TGTGCCAGCAGCCATGGTTCCAGCGGGGGCACAGATACGCAGTATTTT
CDR3 protein: CASSHGSSGGTDTQYF
D gene: TRBD2
clone size: .
J gene: TRBJ2-3
V gene: TRBV5-4

CDR3 DNA: TGTGCCAGCAGCTTGGGGTTAACTAACTATGGCTACACCTTC
CDR3 protein: CASSLGLTNYGYTF
D gene: .
clone size: .
J gene: TRBJ1-2
V gene: TRBV5-6

CDR3 DNA: TGTGCCAGCAGTTACTCGGGCAGGTACGAGCAGTACTTC
CDR3 protein: CASSYSGRYEQYF
D gene: .
clone size: .
J gene: TRBJ2-7
V gene: TRBV6-5

CDR3 DNA: TGTGCTAGCAGCTTAAGTCTACAGTCGCAAGAGACCCAGTACTTC
CDR3 protein: CASSLSLQSQETQYF
D gene: .
clone size: few
J gene: TRBJ2-5
V gene: TRBV7-7